The sequence of this T cell receptor (beta chain) was determined in a study of shared clonotypes between healthy human individuals. Study context: Researchers drew samples from a couple of women and a few men aged 18 to 49. Per donor, three plates held CD4 naive cells, three held CD4 memory, two held CD8 naive and one held CD8 memory.

Method: immunoSEQ multiplex PCR; TCRdb's copy keeps in-frame clones and lacks some. There are around 690,000 clones in the sample; around 91% occur only once, and 34% lies in the top ten. The CDR3 extends over 15 amino acids. After removal of 2 bases from V and 6 bases from J, the junction contained 10 bases not matched to a gene. Germline CDR1 and CDR2: MNHEY and SVGAGI. The clonotype originates from a man aged 18 to 30 in good health. Some clones in this sample may be carry-over from other donors' samples. The sequencing input was memory CD8+ T cells from PBMCs. As for subset: CD45RO+ cells pooled with CCR7-negative TemRA cells. This chain connects TRBV6-5 to TRBJ2-7, with TRBD2 matching over 7 bases. The CDR3 coding sequence is TGTGCCAGCAGTTACCACCGGACTCCGGGGGGCGAGCAGTACTTC. This gives the protein CASSYHRTPGGEQYF.